The next 20 T cell receptor beta chains were all read from a single sample in a study of blood T cell repertoires in COVID-19. Assay used: immunoSEQ multiplex PCR; TCRdb lists only in-frame clones, some missing. The top ten hold 15% to 20% of the sample, which has tens of thousands of clones, 65% to 80% seen once. Sequencing was done on a sample of peripheral blood. The receptor set was obtained from a woman at least 80 years old with active or convalescent COVID-19.

V gene TRBV29-1 combines with J gene TRBJ2-3, with 7 bases fitting TRBD2. This CDR3 spans 13 amino acids. The ends lost 2 bases at V and 2 bases at J; junction bases unmatched: 1. Germline V gives CDR1 SQVTM, CDR2 ANQGSEA. CDR3 sequence: CSVESGDTDTQYF. CDR3 coding DNA: TGCAGCGTTGAAAGCGGGGACACAGATACGCAGTATTTT.

The chain employs TRBV6-6 and TRBJ1-2; 8 bases align to TRBD1. The trim removed 5 bases at V and 0 bases at J, leaving 2 bases unmatched. This CDR3 region has 14 residues. The germline V gene encodes CDR1 MNHNY and CDR2 SVGAGI (reference sequence). The CDR3 region is CASSGQGANYGYTF. In nucleotides, the CDR3 is TGTGCCAGCAGTGGACAGGGAGCTAACTATGGCTACACCTTC.

V and J are TRBV6-5 and TRBJ1-1; D unresolved. Germline CDR1 is MNHEY and CDR2 is SVGAGI. There are 14 residues in the CDR3. V was shortened by 4 bases and J by 3 bases, with 12 bases between the two germline ends. The DNA of the CDR3 is TGTGCCAGCAGTTTGACGGCGGGGTACACTGAAGCTTTCTTT. It encodes CASSLTAGYTEAFF.

The chain links TRBV19 to TRBJ1-1; 8 bases are shared with TRBD1. The CDR3 loop spans 13 amino acids. CDR1 and CDR2 (germline): LNHDA, SQIVND (reference sequence). V was pared by 6 bases and J by 6 bases, with 6 bases of the junction left unmatched. CDR3 nucleotides: TGTGCCAGTAGGTCGTGGACAGGGTCTGAAGCTTTCTTT. Amino acids: CASRSWTGSEAFF.

This clone was seen a handful of times. The chain carries TRBV3-1 (or the pseudogene TRBV3-2) and TRBJ1-1; the D gene is possibly TRBD1 (5 bases). The CDR3 totals 16 residues. V lost 4 bases, J lost 1 base, and 16 bases lay in between. Looked up from germline, CDR1 is LGHDT and CDR2 is YNNKEL (reference sequence). The chain's CDR3 is CASSPGYGGANTEAFF. In DNA form, the CDR3 reads TGTGCCAGCAGCCCTGGATATGGTGGGGCGAACACTGAAGCTTTCTTT.

The chain uses TRBV6-1 and TRBJ1-2; D possibly corresponds to TRBD1 (6 bases). CDR1 and CDR2 from the germline V gene are MNHNS and SASEGT. V was shortened by 4 bases and J by 1 base, with 13 bases between the two germline ends. The CDR3 is 15 amino acids. CDR3 in amino acids: CASSAAGADNYGYTF. CDR3 DNA: TGTGCCAGCAGTGCGGCAGGGGCCGATAACTATGGCTACACCTTC.

The chain joins TRBV7-2 to TRBJ1-3; D is ambiguous. The germline V gene has CDR1 SGHTA and CDR2 FQGNSA. V was clipped by 5 bases and J by 0 bases, with 8 bases between them. The CDR3 length is 14 residues. Written as DNA, the CDR3 is TGTGCCAGCAGCCCCGAGAGCTCTGGAAACACCATATATTTT. As protein: CASSPESSGNTIYF.

V usage is TRBV10-3 and J usage is TRBJ1-6; weak D call: TRBD1 (6 bases). The V gene lost 3 bases and the J gene lost 9 bases, with 15 bases spanning the gap. The CDR3 runs 15 residues. Germline loops: CDR1 ENHRY, CDR2 SYGVKD. In DNA, the CDR3 is TGTGCCATCAGTGAAATTAACAGGGCGGCTTCACCCCTCCACTTT. Encoded protein: CAISEINRAASPLHF.

The chain is built from TRBV13 and TRBJ1-2, with D tentatively TRBD1 (6 bases). CDR1 and CDR2 (germline): PRHDT, FYEKMQ (reference sequence). Trimming took off 1 base at V and 4 bases at J, with 10 bases between the two ends. The CDR3 is made up of 14 amino acids. CDR3 DNA: TGTGCCAGCAGCTTAGAGGGGGGGAGCTATGGCTACACCTTC. Its translation: CASSLEGGSYGYTF.

This chain connects TRBV3-1 (or the pseudogene TRBV3-2) to TRBJ1-3, with D unclear. With 3 bases removed from V and 3 bases from J, the gap between germline ends came to 6 bases. CDR3 length: 13 amino acids. Germline lookup yields CDR1 LGHDT and CDR2 YNNKEL (reference sequence). CDR3 amino acids: CASSHFGGNTIYF. The CDR3 DNA is TGTGCCAGCAGCCATTTCGGTGGAAACACCATATATTTT.

V and J are TRBV7-9 and TRBJ1-1; D is possibly TRBD1 (5 bases). Deletions cut 8 bases from V and 1 base from J, with 14 bases between. From germline, CDR1 is SEHNR and CDR2 FQNEAQ (reference sequence). The length of the CDR3 is 14 residues. CDR3 protein: CASGGGSENTEAFF. CDR3 sequence (DNA): TGTGCCAGCGGCGGGGGGTCGGAGAACACTGAAGCTTTCTTT.

There are a few counts of this clone. This chain joins TRBV9 and TRBJ1-4; no definite D call. Per germline, CDR1 SGDLS and CDR2 YYNGEE. V was pared by 0 bases and J by 7 bases, with 13 bases between. CDR3 length: 15 residues. The DNA of the CDR3 is TGTGCCAGCAGCGTAGGCGGCGGCGATAGTGAAAAACTGTTTTTT. Its protein product is CASSVGGGDSEKLFF.

The rearrangement uses TRBV19 and TRBJ1-1; TRBD1 matches 8 bases. This CDR3 comprises 11 residues. V shed 6 bases, J shed 6 bases, and the junction held 0 bases outside the gene matches. Germline V gene data show CDR1 as LNHDA and CDR2 as SQIVND (reference sequence). This CDR3 is CASRQGAEAFF. CDR3 in DNA: TGTGCCAGTAGACAGGGGGCTGAAGCTTTCTTT.

In regard to this clone: This same CDR3 is encoded by further DNA sequences in the sample. The gene calls are TRBV2 and TRBJ2-2, with a weak D call TRBD2 (5 bases). Germline assignment: CDR1 SNHLY and CDR2 FYNNEI. V was pared by 2 bases and J by 0 bases, with 10 bases between. The CDR3 extends over 16 amino acids. The chain's CDR3 is CASSELAGSNTGELFF. As DNA, the CDR3 is TGTGCCAGCAGTGAACTAGCCGGATCGAACACCGGGGAGCTGTTTTTT.

The V and J genes are TRBV5-4 and TRBJ1-6; D is unclear. This CDR3 has 14 residues. V gave up 1 base and J gave up 8 bases, with 10 bases separating them. Germline V gene data show CDR1 as SGHNT and CDR2 as YYREEE (reference sequence). Here the CDR3 reads CASSLPLRDSPLHF. For the CDR3, the DNA is TGTGCCAGCAGCTTGCCCCTGAGGGATTCACCCCTCCACTTT.

The chain links TRBV4-1 to TRBJ2-1; 9 bases map to TRBD1. J gave up 6 bases and V 4 bases, and 4 bases lay outside the gene matches. This CDR3 comprises 14 residues. Germline V lookup: CDR1 MGHRA, CDR2 YSYEKL. CDR3 DNA sequence: TGCGCCAGCAGCCGAAACAGGGGGCCCAATGAGCAGTTCTTC. It yields the protein CASSRNRGPNEQFF.

V is TRBV6-1 and J is TRBJ2-7; 9 nucleotides agree with TRBD1. The junction had 7 bases not matched to a gene; V was cut back by 3 bases and J by 7 bases. Looked up from germline, CDR1 is MNHNS and CDR2 is SASEGT. The CDR3 runs 14 residues. CDR3 nucleotide sequence: TGTGCCAGCAGTGATGTTACCGGGACAGGGGAGCAGTACTTC. As protein: CASSDVTGTGEQYF.

This CDR3 reads CASSPGQATYEQYF. CDR3 DNA sequence: TGTGCCAGCAGCCCCGGACAGGCTACCTACGAGCAGTACTTC. The chain has TRBV27 and TRBJ2-7; 7 nucleotides agree with TRBD1. CDR1 and CDR2 (germline): MNHEY, SMNVEV (reference sequence). The CDR3 contains 14 residues. V lost 6 bases, J lost 2 bases, and 7 bases stayed unmatched.

The chain couples TRBV9 to TRBJ2-7; 11 nucleotides line up with TRBD1. CDR3 length equals 15 residues. Per the germline V gene, CDR1 is SGDLS and CDR2 is YYNGEE. V gave up 4 bases and J gave up 5 bases; unmatched junction bases: 8. The CDR3 is CASSTPGQGGNEQYF. CDR3 sequence (DNA): TGTGCCAGCAGCACCCCGGGACAGGGGGGTAACGAGCAGTACTTC.

The chain links TRBV7-6 to TRBJ2-5; D unclear. With 4 bases removed from V and 2 bases from J, the gap between germline ends came to 2 bases. Per germline, CDR1 SGHVS and CDR2 FNYEAQ. The CDR3 is 11 residues long. The CDR3 nucleotides read TGTGCCAGCAGCTCACAAGAGACCCAGTACTTC. This gives the protein CASSSQETQYF.